This is a list of T cell receptor beta chains from one sample in a study of blood T cell repertoires in COVID-19. TCRdb keeps only in-frame clones here, not all; method: immunoSEQ multiplex PCR. The table records some 170,000 clones, 87% of them present only once. Sequences were obtained from peripheral blood. The receptors shown here come from a woman aged 45-65 years with acute or convalescent COVID-19. Each CDR3 is given with its conserved first and last residue. Each record gives: V gene, CDR3 length, J gene, clone size, D gene, CDR3 protein, CDR3 DNA. D genes are given only for firm matches. The size field is filled for only some rows; it gives once, few, many or a size class.

TRBV3-1/TRBV3-2	16	TRBJ1-4	-	-	CASSFDRFATNEKLFF	TGTGCCAGCAGCTTCGACAGGTTTGCAACTAATGAAAAACTGTTTTTT
TRBV11-2	12	TRBJ2-2	once	-	CASSPQAGELFF	TGTGCCAGCAGCCCCCAGGCCGGGGAGCTGTTTTTT
TRBV4-2	13	TRBJ2-1	once	-	CASSQGSNYEQFF	TGTGCCAGCAGCCAAGGAAGCAATTATGAGCAGTTCTTC
TRBV5-4	15	TRBJ2-5	-	-	CASSLASAVKETQYF	TGTGCCAGCAGCTTGGCTAGCGCGGTTAAAGAGACCCAGTACTTC
TRBV6-5	15	TRBJ2-1	-	TRBD1	CASSYSLRQGNEQFF	TGTGCCAGCAGTTACTCGCTGAGACAGGGTAATGAGCAGTTCTTC
TRBV3-1/TRBV3-2	14	TRBJ1-1	-	-	CASSQAGRGTEAFF	TGTGCCAGCAGCCAAGCCGGGAGGGGCACTGAAGCTTTCTTT
TRBV5-6	15	TRBJ1-2	-	TRBD1	CASILAGGRGYGYTF	TGTGCCAGCATCCTAGCAGGGGGACGGGGGTATGGCTACACCTTC
TRBV19	14	TRBJ2-7	many	-	CASSWALPMNEQYF	TGTGCCAGTAGTTGGGCACTCCCCATGAACGAGCAGTACTTC
TRBV5-1	15	TRBJ1-1	-	TRBD1	CASSLGQGVGSEAFF	TGCGCCAGCAGCTTGGGACAGGGGGTGGGGTCTGAAGCTTTCTTT
TRBV30	13	TRBJ1-1	-	-	CAWEGDMRNEAFF	TGTGCCTGGGAGGGGGATATGAGGAATGAAGCTTTCTTT
TRBV27	14	TRBJ1-6	-	TRBD1	CASTPGQGNSPLHF	TGTGCCAGCACACCGGGACAGGGGAATTCACCCCTCCACTTT
TRBV6-1	17	TRBJ2-3	once	-	CASSATWPGSITDTQYF	TGTGCCAGCAGTGCGACATGGCCAGGGTCAATCACAGATACGCAGTATTTT
TRBV19	12	TRBJ1-2	-	TRBD1	CASSLQGYGYTF	TGTGCCAGTAGCCTACAGGGGTATGGCTACACCTTC
TRBV9	15	TRBJ2-3	-	-	CASSNLRDFTDTQYF	TGTGCCAGCAGCAACCTGCGGGACTTCACAGATACGCAGTATTTT
TRBV5-6	16	TRBJ2-7	-	TRBD2	CASSLEIVRGDYEQYF	TGTGCCAGCAGCTTGGAAATTGTGCGGGGGGACTACGAGCAGTACTTC
TRBV3-1/TRBV3-2	16	TRBJ2-7	-	TRBD1	CASSQESRQGSYEQYF	TGTGCCAGCAGCCAAGAGAGCCGACAGGGCTCCTACGAGCAGTACTTC
TRBV5-1	14	TRBJ1-4	-	TRBD1	CASSFRTGSEKLFF	TGCGCCAGCAGCTTTCGGACAGGGTCTGAAAAACTGTTTTTT
TRBV27	14	TRBJ1-5	-	-	CASSPIDRLQPQHF	TGTGCCAGCAGTCCTATAGACAGGCTTCAGCCCCAGCATTTT
TRBV11-2	16	TRBJ2-1	-	-	CASSPFLSSSYNEQFF	TGTGCCAGCAGCCCCTTCCTGAGTAGCTCCTACAATGAGCAGTTCTTC
TRBV7-6	11	TRBJ1-3	-	-	CASSTRQAIYF	TGTGCCAGCAGCACTCGACAGGCCATATATTTT
TRBV4-3	14	TRBJ2-7	medium-sized	-	CASSAYRVSYEQYF	TGCGCCAGCAGCGCATACAGGGTCTCCTACGAGCAGTACTTC
TRBV7-3	16	TRBJ2-1	-	TRBD1	CASSELPGQGIGEQFF	TGTGCCAGCAGCGAATTACCGGGACAGGGTATCGGTGAGCAGTTCTTC